Listed below are T cell receptor beta chains from one sample, sequenced in a study of tumor-infiltrating lymphocytes in primary liver carcinoma. TCRdb reanalysed the multiplex PCR reads using MiXCR and keeps one entry per CDR3 protein. The table includes tens of thousands of distinct CDR3 sequences, around three quarters detected once. Sequenced: liver tumor tissue from sampling region 4. The receptors originated from a woman aged 25-40 years with primary liver carcinoma and hepatitis B virus infection. Both conserved end residues are part of each CDR3. The D gene is left open where the match is weak. Clone size is not always given. Where it is, it says once, few, many or a class for expanded clones.

j_call v_call clone_size d_call cdr3_nt cdr3_aa
TRBJ2-7 TRBV28 . . TGTGCCAGCAGTTTGCAGTCCCAGGGGTTTTACGAGCAGTACTTC CASSLQSQGFYEQYF
TRBJ2-4 TRBV5-5 . . TGTGCCAACAGCTTAGTAGGAATGAGGAAGGGGTCGGACACTCAGTACTTC CANSLVGMRKGSDTQYF
TRBJ2-3 TRBV4-1 . . TGCACCAGCGACTCACGGACAGATAGACAGCCCCAGTATTTT CTSDSRTDRQPQYF
TRBJ2-4 TRBV12-3/TRBV12-4 medium-sized TRBD2 TGTGCCAGCAGTTTAGGGCGGGAGGGGAACATTCAGTACTTC CASSLGREGNIQYF
TRBJ2-4 TRBV11-2 . TRBD2 TGTGCCAGCAGCCATGCAGGGACATTTATCGGGACTAGCGGGAGACAAAACATTCAGTGCTTC CASSHAGTFIGTSGRQNIQCF
TRBJ2-2 TRBV5-6 . . TGTGTCGGCAGCTTGGCACCTGGAGTCACCGGGGAGCTGTTTTTT CVGSLAPGVTGELFF
TRBJ2-6 TRBV18 many TRBD2 TGTGCCAGCTCACCACTTCCGGGAGGGTCTGGGGCCAACGTCCTGACTTTC CASSPLPGGSGANVLTF
TRBJ2-7 TRBV28 . . TGTGCCAGCAGTTTTTTGGGATTAGCGGTAGCTGGCGAACAGTACTTC CASSFLGLAVAGEQYF
TRBJ2-7 TRBV12-3/TRBV12-4 many . TGTGCCAGCAGTGCACTAGCCTACGAGCAGTACTTC CASSALAYEQYF
TRBJ2-2 TRBV28 . . TGTGCCACACTACTGGGGACCTCAAACACCGGGGAGCTGTTTTTT CATLLGTSNTGELFF
TRBJ2-1 TRBV28 many TRBD1 TGTGCCAGCAGTCCCCACAGGGGAAGTGAGAATGAGCAGTTCTTC CASSPHRGSENEQFF
TRBJ2-7 TRBV7-8 once TRBD2 TGTGCCAGCAGCCAAACTAGCGGGGGGCCATACGAGCACTACTTC CASSQTSGGPYEHYF
TRBJ2-1 TRBV30 . TRBD2 TGCGCCTGTAGCGACTCAAATCCCCGGACTAGCGGGAGACAAAGGAGGGAGCAGTTCTTC CACSDSNPRTSGRQRREQFF
TRBJ2-7 TRBV6-5 . . TGTGCCGGCAGTTACAGGGCATCGTACGAGCAGTACTTC CAGSYRASYEQYF
TRBJ2-5 TRBV6-2/TRBV6-3 . . TGTGTCAGCAGTTACTACGGCCTGGGAGAGACCCAGAACTTC CVSSYYGLGETQNF
TRBJ1-4 TRBV4-2 . . TGTGCCAGTAGCCGAGGTAGGGAAAAACTGTTTTTT CASSRGREKLFF
TRBJ2-2 TRBV19 . TRBD1 TGTCCCAGTAATATCAGGACAGGTCTTCTCACCGGGGAGCTGTTTTTT CPSNIRTGLLTGELFF
TRBJ2-3 TRBV12-3/TRBV12-4 . TRBD1 TGTGCCAGCAGTCGGGACAGGACAGATATGCAGTATTTT CASSRDRTDMQYF
TRBJ2-1 TRBV29-1 . . TGCAGCGTTGAGTGTAGCTCCTACAATGAGCAGTTCTTT CSVECSSYNEQFF
TRBJ2-7 TRBV11-2 . . TGTGCCAGCAGCTTAGGAGGTACAGCTCTGAACTCCTACGAGCAACACTTC CASSLGGTALNSYEQHF
TRBJ2-4 TRBV4-1 medium-sized . TGCGCCAGCAGCCAAGATCGGCTACCCCAAAACATTCAGTACTTC CASSQDRLPQNIQYF
TRBJ2-3 TRBV11-2 many . TGTGCCAGCAGCCGGACGGCTAGCACAGATACGCAGTATTTT CASSRTASTDTQYF
TRBJ1-1 TRBV5-5 . . TGTGCCAGCAGCTTAGGGGTATGGACTGAAGCCTGCTTT CASSLGVWTEACF
TRBJ2-1 TRBV12-3/TRBV12-4 . TRBD2 TGTGCCAGCACCGGGACTAGTGGGGGATTTGAGCAGTTCTTC CASTGTSGGFEQFF
TRBJ2-2 TRBV6-5 . TRBD1 TGTGCCAGCAGTCCGTGGACAGGGTTTACCAGGGAGATGTTTTTT CASSPWTGFTREMFF
TRBJ2-3 TRBV5-4 . . TGTGGCAGCAGCATAGACGGACACCCTCCACCCACAGATACGCAATATTTT CGSSIDGHPPPTDTQYF
TRBJ1-5 TRBV28 . TRBD1 TGTGCCGGCAGCGTCTCCGGGACAGGCCACCATTTT CAGSVSGTGHHF
TRBJ2-1 TRBV28 . . TGTGCCAGCAGTGTTCGAAATGAGCAGTTCTTC CASSVRNEQFF
TRBJ2-2 TRBV11-1 . . TGTGCCAGCAGCAGGGTTATGGCGGTAGTGTCCGGGAAGATGTTTTTT CASSRVMAVVSGKMFF
TRBJ2-1 TRBV4-3 . . TGCGCTAGCAGCCAAGATGCGGGAAGCTCCCACAATGAGGAGTTCTTC CASSQDAGSSHNEEFF
TRBJ2-7 TRBV11-2 . . TGTGCCAGCAGCTTAGGAGGTACAGCTCTGAGCTCCTTGCAGTACTTC CASSLGGTALSSLQYF
TRBJ1-2 TRBV4-3 once . TGCGCCAGCGGCCAAGATTGGGGCAGGCTGAATGGCTACGCCTTC CASGQDWGRLNGYAF
TRBJ1-1 TRBV9 many . TGTGCCAGCAGCGTGGGAGTGGGCGCTGAAGCTTTCTTT CASSVGVGAEAFF
TRBJ2-5 TRBV4-1 . . TGCCCCAGCAGCCAAGAAGAGAGGTGGGGCGAGACCCCGTACTTC CPSSQEERWGETPYF
TRBJ2-7 TRBV5-6 once . TGTGCCTGCAGCTTGCGGGCAGGGCTATCGCAGTACTTC CACSLRAGLSQYF
TRBJ1-3 TRBV28 many . TGTGCCAGCAGGCCACAAGCCGGACAGCGGATCTCTGGAAACACCATATATTTT CASRPQAGQRISGNTIYF
TRBJ1-1 TRBV10-3 . TRBD1 TGTGCCATCAGTGAGTCAACAGGGGTGTTGACTGAAGCTTTCTTT CAISESTGVLTEAFF
TRBJ2-1 TRBV11-2 many TRBD2 TGTGCCAGCGCACGGACTAGCGCCGGCTCGGGGCAGTTCTTC CASARTSAGSGQFF
TRBJ2-5 TRBV4-1 . . TGCGCCAGCAGCCTCCAGCAGGAGGGAGAGACCCAGTACTTC CASSLQQEGETQYF
TRBJ2-1 TRBV10-3 . TRBD2 TGTGCCATCAAGGGGGACGCTAGCGGGAGAAGTTTCGATGAGCAGTTCTTC CAIKGDASGRSFDEQFF
TRBJ2-7 TRBV29-1 . . TGCGGCGTCCTTGGGACAACGTCTTACGAGCAGTACTTC CGVLGTTSYEQYF
TRBJ1-1 TRBV10-3 many . TGTGCCATCAGTGAGGAGGGGTTGGTCACTGAAGCTTTCTTT CAISEEGLVTEAFF
TRBJ2-1 TRBV9 . TRBD2 TGTGCCAGCAGTTATGAGCGGGAGTCACTGTCCGATGAGCAGTTCTTC CASSYERESLSDEQFF
TRBJ2-2 TRBV14 . . TGTGCCAGCAGCCAAAAACTCACAGCGAACACCGGGGAGCTGTTTTTT CASSQKLTANTGELFF
TRBJ2-2 TRBV11-1 . TRBD2 TGTGCCAGCAGCAGGGTTATCGCGGGAGTGTCTGGGGAGCCGTTTTTT CASSRVIAGVSGEPFF
TRBJ2-3 TRBV5-6 . . TGTGCCAGCGGCTTGAGGGTATATACGCAGTATTTT CASGLRVYTQYF
TRBJ2-2 TRBV6-1 . . TGTGCCAGCATGAAAAGAAGGGACACTAGGGAGCTGTTTTTT CASMKRRDTRELFF
TRBJ2-1 TRBV28 . . TGTGCCAGCATTGTTACAGGGAATGAGCATTTCTTC CASIVTGNEHFF
TRBJ2-3 TRBV5-4 . . TGTGCCGGCAGCGTAGGCGGACACCCTGCACCCACAGATACGCTGTATTTT CAGSVGGHPAPTDTLYF
TRBJ2-1 TRBV11-2 . . TGTGCCAGCAGCTCAATGTCCGGGGCCAATGAGCAGTTCTTC CASSSMSGANEQFF
TRBJ2-2 TRBV4-3 . . TGCGCCAGCAGCTCGATGGGGGCCGGCAAGCTGTTTTTT CASSSMGAGKLFF
TRBJ2-3 TRBV12-3/TRBV12-4 . . TGTGCTAGCAGTTTTCCCGCCCCTAGCACAGATACGCAGTATTTT CASSFPAPSTDTQYF
TRBJ2-7 TRBV20-1 few TRBD2 TGCAGTGCTAGGCTAGCGGGAGAGACGGGGGAGCAGTACTTC CSARLAGETGEQYF
TRBJ2-3 TRBV7-8 once . TGTGCCAGCAGCTTAGGAGCGAGAGGGCCTGGCGATACGCAGTGTTTT CASSLGARGPGDTQCF